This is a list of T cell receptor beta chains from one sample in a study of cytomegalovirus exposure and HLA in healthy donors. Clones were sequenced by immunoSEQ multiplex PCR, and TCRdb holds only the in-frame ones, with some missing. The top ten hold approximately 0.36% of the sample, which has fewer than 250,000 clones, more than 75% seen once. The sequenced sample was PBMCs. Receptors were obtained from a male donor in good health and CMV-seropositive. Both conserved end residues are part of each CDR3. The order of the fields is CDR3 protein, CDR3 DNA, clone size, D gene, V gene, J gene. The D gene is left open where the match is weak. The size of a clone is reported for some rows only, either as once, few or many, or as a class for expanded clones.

CDR3: CATSRGGVNNSPLHF; DNA: TGTGCCACCAGCAGAGGAGGCGTAAATAATTCACCCCTCCACTTT; size: -; D: -; V: TRBV15; J: TRBJ1-6
CDR3: CASSQETTGNQPQHF; DNA: TGTGCCAGCAGCCAAGAAACCACAGGGAATCAGCCCCAGCATTTT; size: -; D: -; V: TRBV4-2; J: TRBJ1-5
CDR3: CASTRDSGYLYGYTF; DNA: TGTGCCAGCACCCGGGACAGCGGCTACTTATATGGCTACACCTTC; size: -; D: TRBD1; V: TRBV11-2; J: TRBJ1-2
CDR3: CASSVALGHPNPDTQYF; DNA: TGTGCCAGCAGCGTAGCCCTCGGACACCCAAACCCAGATACGCAGTATTTT; size: -; D: -; V: TRBV9; J: TRBJ2-3
CDR3: CASSLRDREGTEAFF; DNA: TGTGCCAGCAGCTTGCGGGACAGGGAGGGCACTGAAGCTTTCTTT; size: -; D: TRBD1; V: TRBV5-6; J: TRBJ1-1
CDR3: CASSRDRGTDTQYF; DNA: TGTGCCAGCAGCCGGGACAGGGGGACAGATACGCAGTATTTT; size: -; D: TRBD1; V: TRBV14; J: TRBJ2-3
CDR3: CAWSGGTEATNEKLFF; DNA: TGTGCCTGGAGTGGCGGGACCGAAGCAACTAATGAAAAACTGTTTTTT; size: -; D: -; V: TRBV30; J: TRBJ1-4
CDR3: CASSRTPQGQQYF; DNA: TGTGCTAGCAGCCGGACCCCACAGGGTCAGCAGTACTTC; size: -; D: -; V: TRBV7-7; J: TRBJ2-7
CDR3: CASSLWGESNTEAFF; DNA: TGTGCCAGCAGTTTATGGGGAGAATCGAACACTGAAGCTTTCTTT; size: -; D: -; V: TRBV28; J: TRBJ1-1
CDR3: CASSLKPGTEAFF; DNA: TGTGCCAGCAGCTTAAAACCGGGCACTGAAGCTTTCTTT; size: few; D: -; V: TRBV7-3; J: TRBJ1-1
CDR3: CASSLFRQPQHF; DNA: TGTGCCAGCAGCTTATTTCGTCAGCCCCAGCATTTT; size: -; D: -; V: TRBV7-2; J: TRBJ1-5
CDR3: CASTGGSKETQYF; DNA: TGTGCCAGTACAGGGGGGTCGAAAGAGACCCAGTACTTC; size: -; D: TRBD1; V: TRBV7-2; J: TRBJ2-5
CDR3: CASSENRANTEAFF; DNA: TGTGCCAGCAGTGAAAACAGGGCGAACACTGAAGCTTTCTTT; size: -; D: -; V: TRBV6-1; J: TRBJ1-1
CDR3: CASSQDRPGGVGTEAFF; DNA: TGCGCCAGCAGCCAAGATAGGCCAGGGGGCGTCGGCACTGAAGCTTTCTTT; size: once; D: TRBD1; V: TRBV4-3; J: TRBJ1-1
CDR3: CASSLAGLGDEQYF; DNA: TGTGCCAGCAGCTTAGCGGGACTAGGGGACGAGCAGTACTTC; size: -; D: TRBD2; V: TRBV11-1; J: TRBJ2-7
CDR3: CASRRTGLGQPQHF; DNA: TGTGCCAGCAGACGAACAGGGTTGGGACAGCCCCAGCATTTT; size: -; D: -; V: TRBV28; J: TRBJ1-5
CDR3: CASSYDRANSPLHF; DNA: TGTGCCAGCAGTTACGACAGGGCCAATTCACCCCTCCACTTT; size: -; D: TRBD1; V: TRBV7-3; J: TRBJ1-6
CDR3: CAISRERAYNEQFF; DNA: TGTGCCATCTCCAGGGAACGCGCCTACAATGAGCAGTTCTTC; size: -; D: -; V: TRBV10-3; J: TRBJ2-1
CDR3: CATNNRRDSYEQYF; DNA: TGTGCCACCAACAACCGACGGGACTCCTACGAGCAGTACTTC; size: -; D: -; V: TRBV19; J: TRBJ2-7
CDR3: CASSLRANEFYEQYF; DNA: TGCGCCAGCAGCCTGAGGGCGAACGAGTTTTACGAGCAGTACTTC; size: -; D: -; V: TRBV4-1; J: TRBJ2-7
CDR3: CASSVDGWTGETQYF; DNA: TGTGCCAGCAGCGTAGATGGGTGGACAGGGGAGACCCAGTACTTC; size: -; D: TRBD1; V: TRBV9; J: TRBJ2-5
CDR3: CASSTGNSPLHF; DNA: TGTGCCAGCAGTACCGGGAATTCACCCCTCCACTTT; size: few; D: -; V: TRBV6-5; J: TRBJ1-6
CDR3: CASIPRQTSGYNEQFF; DNA: TGTGCCAGCATCCCGCGCCAAACTAGCGGCTACAATGAGCAGTTCTTC; size: few; D: TRBD2; V: TRBV6-6; J: TRBJ2-1
CDR3: CASKEELPSYGYTF; DNA: TGTGCCAGCAAAGAAGAACTACCATCCTATGGCTACACCTTC; size: -; D: -; V: TRBV6-6; J: TRBJ1-2
CDR3: CSVESGDEQYF; DNA: TGCAGCGTTGAGTCAGGGGACGAGCAGTACTTC; size: -; D: -; V: TRBV29-1; J: TRBJ2-7
CDR3: CSVGGQGASLDEQYF; DNA: TGCAGCGTTGGGGGACAGGGGGCTTCTCTGGACGAGCAGTACTTC; size: -; D: TRBD1; V: TRBV29-1; J: TRBJ2-7
CDR3: CASSSVNTEAFF; DNA: TGCGCCAGCAGCTCCGTCAACACTGAAGCTTTCTTT; size: -; D: -; V: TRBV5-1; J: TRBJ1-1
CDR3: CASNPDRGLTGELFF; DNA: TGTGCCAGCAACCCAGACAGGGGGCTTACCGGGGAGCTGTTTTTT; size: -; D: TRBD1; V: TRBV7-9; J: TRBJ2-2
CDR3: CASSGTVTNEQFF; DNA: TGTGCCAGCAGTGGGACTGTTACGAATGAGCAGTTCTTC; size: -; D: -; V: TRBV6-1; J: TRBJ2-1
CDR3: CASSSAGLAGINEQFF; DNA: TGTGCCAGCAGCTCGGCGGGACTAGCGGGGATAAATGAGCAGTTCTTC; size: few; D: TRBD2; V: TRBV5-6; J: TRBJ2-1
CDR3: CASKQGSYEQYF; DNA: TGTGCCAGCAAGCAGGGAAGCTACGAGCAGTACTTC; size: -; D: -; V: TRBV6-5; J: TRBJ2-7
CDR3: CASSPQVGSNQPQHF; DNA: TGTGCCAGCAGCCCTCAGGTGGGTAGCAATCAGCCCCAGCATTTT; size: once; D: -; V: TRBV9; J: TRBJ1-5
CDR3: CASSPVLAKNIQYF; DNA: TGTGCCAGCAGTCCAGTTCTAGCCAAAAACATTCAGTACTTC; size: -; D: -; V: TRBV6-5; J: TRBJ2-4
CDR3: CATSRDRNSPYEQYF; DNA: TGTGCCACCAGCAGAGATCGCAACAGTCCCTACGAGCAGTACTTC; size: -; D: -; V: TRBV15; J: TRBJ2-7
CDR3: CASSFGVGGKETQYF; DNA: TGTGCCAGCAGTTTTGGCGTTGGGGGCAAAGAGACCCAGTACTTC; size: -; D: -; V: TRBV28; J: TRBJ2-5
CDR3: CASSYHGELFF; DNA: TGTGCCAGCAGCTATCACGGGGAGCTGTTTTTT; size: -; D: -; V: TRBV11-1; J: TRBJ2-2
CDR3: CASKGLPYSNQPQHF; DNA: TGTGCCAGCAAGGGACTCCCCTATAGCAATCAGCCCCAGCATTTT; size: few; D: -; V: TRBV6-5; J: TRBJ1-5
CDR3: CASSETGVSQPQHF; DNA: TGTGCCAGCAGTGAGACAGGGGTGAGTCAGCCCCAGCATTTT; size: -; D: TRBD1; V: TRBV2; J: TRBJ1-5
CDR3: CASSEYRAGGSYEQYF; DNA: TGTGCCAGCAGTGAATATCGGGCAGGGGGATCCTACGAGCAGTACTTC; size: -; D: TRBD1; V: TRBV25-1; J: TRBJ2-7
CDR3: CASRDTGNTGELFF; DNA: TGTGCTAGCAGAGATACAGGGAACACCGGGGAGCTGTTTTTT; size: -; D: -; V: TRBV7-7; J: TRBJ2-2
CDR3: CATSPAPRISTDTQYF; DNA: TGTGCCACCAGCCCAGCCCCGCGGATTAGCACAGATACGCAGTATTTT; size: -; D: -; V: TRBV15; J: TRBJ2-3
CDR3: CASSVGRGRNTGELFF; DNA: TGTGCCAGCAGCGTAGGCAGAGGGAGAAATACCGGGGAGCTGTTTTTT; size: few; D: -; V: TRBV9; J: TRBJ2-2
CDR3: CASSLAQVGNNEQFF; DNA: TGTGCCAGCAGCTTAGCACAGGTGGGGAACAATGAGCAGTTCTTC; size: -; D: -; V: TRBV7-2; J: TRBJ2-1
CDR3: CASSLTILDTQYF; DNA: TGTGCCAGCAGCTTAACTATCTTAGATACGCAGTATTTT; size: -; D: -; V: TRBV7-3; J: TRBJ2-3
CDR3: CASSEPLGQPIAKNIQYF; DNA: TGTGCCAGCAGTGAACCCCTGGGACAGCCTATAGCCAAAAACATTCAGTACTTC; size: -; D: TRBD1; V: TRBV2; J: TRBJ2-4
CDR3: CASSLSSPGTFTNEQFF; DNA: TGTGCCAGCAGTTTATCGTCTCCCGGGACTTTTACAAATGAGCAGTTCTTC; size: -; D: -; V: TRBV28; J: TRBJ2-1
CDR3: CASSPRGRGGQGEQYF; DNA: TGTGCCAGCTCACCGCGGGGGCGGGGGGGCCAAGGCGAGCAGTACTTC; size: -; D: TRBD2; V: TRBV18; J: TRBJ2-7
CDR3: CASSQAGGAVRYGYTF; DNA: TGTGCCAGCAGCCAGGCAGGGGGCGCGGTGAGGTATGGCTACACCTTC; size: -; D: TRBD1; V: TRBV11-2; J: TRBJ1-2
CDR3: CASSKLTGVGEKLFF; DNA: TGTGCCAGTAGTAAGCTGACAGGGGTAGGCGAAAAACTGTTTTTT; size: -; D: TRBD1; V: TRBV19; J: TRBJ1-4
CDR3: CAAKPVGGRAFF; DNA: TGTGCCGCCAAGCCAGTGGGGGGTAGAGCTTTCTTT; size: once; D: -; V: TRBV6-5; J: TRBJ1-1
CDR3: CASSSWDRGLAGYTF; DNA: TGTGCCAGCAGTTCCTGGGACAGGGGGCTTGCTGGCTACACCTTC; size: -; D: TRBD1; V: TRBV27; J: TRBJ1-2
CDR3: CASSPGTGNYEQYF; DNA: TGTGCCAGTAGCCCCGGGACAGGGAACTACGAGCAGTACTTC; size: -; D: TRBD1; V: TRBV27; J: TRBJ2-7
CDR3: CASATALFTGELFF; DNA: TGTGCCAGCGCGACAGCCTTGTTCACCGGGGAGCTGTTTTTT; size: -; D: -; V: TRBV6-1; J: TRBJ2-2
CDR3: CASSQAPGGSGVQETQYF; DNA: TGTGCCAGCAGCCAGGCCCCGGGGGGTAGCGGGGTCCAAGAGACCCAGTACTTC; size: -; D: TRBD2; V: TRBV4-2; J: TRBJ2-5
CDR3: CASSLSGTPYYEQYF; DNA: TGTGCCAGCAGCTTAAGTGGGACACCCTACTACGAGCAGTACTTC; size: few; D: -; V: TRBV7-2; J: TRBJ2-7